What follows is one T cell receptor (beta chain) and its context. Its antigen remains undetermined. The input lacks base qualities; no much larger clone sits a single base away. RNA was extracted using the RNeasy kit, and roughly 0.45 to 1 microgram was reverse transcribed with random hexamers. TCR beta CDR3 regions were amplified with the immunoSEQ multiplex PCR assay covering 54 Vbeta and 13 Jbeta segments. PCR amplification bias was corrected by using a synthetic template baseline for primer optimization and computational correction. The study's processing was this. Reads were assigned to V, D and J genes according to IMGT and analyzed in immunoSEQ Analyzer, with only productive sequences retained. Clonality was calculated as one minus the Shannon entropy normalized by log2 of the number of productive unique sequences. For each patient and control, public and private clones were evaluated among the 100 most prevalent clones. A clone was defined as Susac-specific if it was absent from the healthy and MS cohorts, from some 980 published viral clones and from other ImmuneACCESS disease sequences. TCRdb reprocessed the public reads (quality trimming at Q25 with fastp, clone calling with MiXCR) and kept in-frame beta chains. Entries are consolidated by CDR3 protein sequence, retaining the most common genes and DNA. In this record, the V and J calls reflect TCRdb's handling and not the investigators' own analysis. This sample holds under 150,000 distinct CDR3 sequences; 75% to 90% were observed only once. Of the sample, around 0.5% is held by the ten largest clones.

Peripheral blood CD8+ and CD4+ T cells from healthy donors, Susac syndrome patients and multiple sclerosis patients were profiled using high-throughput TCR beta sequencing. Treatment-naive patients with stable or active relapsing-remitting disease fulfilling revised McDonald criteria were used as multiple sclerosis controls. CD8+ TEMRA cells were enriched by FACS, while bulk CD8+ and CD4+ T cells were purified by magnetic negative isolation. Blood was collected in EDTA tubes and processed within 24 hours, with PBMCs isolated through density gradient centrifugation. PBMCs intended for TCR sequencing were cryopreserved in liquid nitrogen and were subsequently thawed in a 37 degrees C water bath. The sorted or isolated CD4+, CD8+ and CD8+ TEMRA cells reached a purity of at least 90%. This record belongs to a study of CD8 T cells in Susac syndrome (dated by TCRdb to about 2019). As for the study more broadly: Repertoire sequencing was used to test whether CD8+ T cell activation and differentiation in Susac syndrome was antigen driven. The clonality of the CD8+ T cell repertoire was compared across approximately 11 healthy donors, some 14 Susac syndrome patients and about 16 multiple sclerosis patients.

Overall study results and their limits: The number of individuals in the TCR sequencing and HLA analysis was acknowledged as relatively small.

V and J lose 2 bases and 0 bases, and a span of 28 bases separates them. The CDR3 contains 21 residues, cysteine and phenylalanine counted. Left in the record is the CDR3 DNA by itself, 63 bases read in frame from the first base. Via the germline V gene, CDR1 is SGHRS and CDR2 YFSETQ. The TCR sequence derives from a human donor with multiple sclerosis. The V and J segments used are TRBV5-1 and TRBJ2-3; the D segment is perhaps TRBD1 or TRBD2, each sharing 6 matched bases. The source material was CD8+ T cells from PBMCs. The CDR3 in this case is CASSLGGTSQKLPYSTDTQYF. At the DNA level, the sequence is TGCGCCAGCAGCTTAGGGGGAACTAGCCAAAAACTACCCTATAGCACAGATACGCAGTATTTT. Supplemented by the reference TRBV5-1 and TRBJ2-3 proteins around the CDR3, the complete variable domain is KAGVTQTPRYLIKTRGQQVTLSCSPISGHRSVSWYQQTPGQGLQFLFEYFSETQRNKGNFPGRFSGRQFSNSRSEMNVSTLELGDSALYLCASSLGGTSQKLPYSTDTQYFGPGTRLTVL.